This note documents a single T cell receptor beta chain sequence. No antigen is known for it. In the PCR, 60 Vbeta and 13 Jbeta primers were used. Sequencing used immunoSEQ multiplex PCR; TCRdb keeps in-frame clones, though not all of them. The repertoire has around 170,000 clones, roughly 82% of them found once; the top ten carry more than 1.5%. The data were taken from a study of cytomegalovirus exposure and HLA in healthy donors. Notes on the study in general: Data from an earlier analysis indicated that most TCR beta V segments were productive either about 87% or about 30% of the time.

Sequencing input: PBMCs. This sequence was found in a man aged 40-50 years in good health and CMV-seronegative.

The CDR3 is CASSLEFGTEAFF. The CDR3 DNA is TGTGCCAGCAGCTTGGAATTCGGTACTGAAGCTTTCTTT. V gene TRBV5-4 combines with J gene TRBJ1-1; D gene ambiguous. V was pared by 0 bases and J by 5 bases, with 8 bases between. Germline V gives CDR1 SGHNT, CDR2 YYREEE (reference sequence). The CDR3 length is 13 residues.